This TCR beta chain appears in the sequencing data of a study of T cell repertoires in ileal Crohn's disease. Time point in this sample: inflamed ileum from the surgical specimen. The ends were cut back, 4 bases at V and 2 bases at J, with 17 bases in the middle. From germline, CDR1 is SGHNT and CDR2 YYREEE (reference sequence). The CDR3 covers 16 residues. Sequencing was performed with immunoSEQ multiplex PCR; in TCRdb, only in-frame clones are kept and a portion is missing. The table shows about 18,000 clones, with about three quarters occurring only once. Sequenced sample: ileal tissue. The chain employs TRBV5-4 and TRBJ2-3; D unresolved. This TCR was sampled from an adult with Crohn's disease. CDR3 sequence: CASSATHSTFTDTQYF. CDR3 in DNA: TGTGCCAGCAGCGCGACCCACTCGACTTTCACAGATACGCAGTATTTT.